This T cell receptor (beta chain) is from a study of shared clonotypes between healthy human individuals. V shed 11 bases and J shed 5 bases, with 12 bases lying between them. Germline CDR1 and CDR2: MDHEN and SYDVKM. There are 11 residues in the CDR3. Sequencing used immunoSEQ multiplex PCR; TCRdb keeps in-frame clones, though not all of them. Of about 2.3 million clones listed, 92% were seen once; the top ten hold around 0.38%. Sequencing used naive CD4+ T cells from PBMCs. Subset given: CD45RA+ positively selected. This sequence joins TRBV28 and TRBJ1-1, with a weak D call TRBD1 (5 bases). The receptor was isolated from a man between 18 and 29 years old in good health. Some clones in this sample may be carry-over from other donors' samples. CDR3: CASREVTEAFF. In DNA, the CDR3 is TGTGCCTCCAGGGAGGTTACTGAAGCTTTCTTT.